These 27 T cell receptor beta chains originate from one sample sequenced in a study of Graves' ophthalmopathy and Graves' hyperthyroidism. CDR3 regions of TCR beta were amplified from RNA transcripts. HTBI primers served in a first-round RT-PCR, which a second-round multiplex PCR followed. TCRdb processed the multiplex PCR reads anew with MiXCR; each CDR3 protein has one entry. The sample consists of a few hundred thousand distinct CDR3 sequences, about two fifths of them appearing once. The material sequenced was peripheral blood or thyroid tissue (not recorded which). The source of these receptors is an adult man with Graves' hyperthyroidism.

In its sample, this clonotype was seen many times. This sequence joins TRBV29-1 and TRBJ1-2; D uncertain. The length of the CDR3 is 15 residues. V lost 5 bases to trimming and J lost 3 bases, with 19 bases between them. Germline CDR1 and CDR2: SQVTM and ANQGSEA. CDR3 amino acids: CSVIGVGSTHYGYTF. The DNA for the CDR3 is TGCAGCGTTATCGGGGTTGGTTCTACTCACTATGGCTACACCTTC. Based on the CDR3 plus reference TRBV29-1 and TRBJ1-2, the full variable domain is SAVISQKPSRDICQRGTSLTIQCQVDSQVTMMFWYRQQPGQSLTLIATANQGSEATYESGFVIDKFPISRPNLTFSTLTVSNMSPEDSSIYLCSVIGVGSTHYGYTFGSGTRLTVV.

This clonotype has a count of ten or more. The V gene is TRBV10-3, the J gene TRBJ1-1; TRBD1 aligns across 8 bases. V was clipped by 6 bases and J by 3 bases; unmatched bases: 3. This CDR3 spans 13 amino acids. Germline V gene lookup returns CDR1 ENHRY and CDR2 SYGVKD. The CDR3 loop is CAISADRDTEAFF. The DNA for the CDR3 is TGTGCCATCAGCGCGGACAGGGACACTGAAGCTTTCTTT.

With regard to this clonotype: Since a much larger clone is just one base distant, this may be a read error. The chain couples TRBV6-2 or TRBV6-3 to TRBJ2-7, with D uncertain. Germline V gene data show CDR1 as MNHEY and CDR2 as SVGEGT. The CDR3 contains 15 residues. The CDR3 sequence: CASRTSGLSSYGQYF. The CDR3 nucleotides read TGTGCCAGCAGAACATCGGGCCTCAGCTCCTACGGGCAGTACTTC.

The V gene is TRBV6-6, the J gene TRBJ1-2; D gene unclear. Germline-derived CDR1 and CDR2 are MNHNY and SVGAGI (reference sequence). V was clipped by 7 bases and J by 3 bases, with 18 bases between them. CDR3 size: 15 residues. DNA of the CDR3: TGTGCCAGCACCTTGCTAGAAACAGCGGACTATGGCTACACCTTC. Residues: CASTLLETADYGYTF.

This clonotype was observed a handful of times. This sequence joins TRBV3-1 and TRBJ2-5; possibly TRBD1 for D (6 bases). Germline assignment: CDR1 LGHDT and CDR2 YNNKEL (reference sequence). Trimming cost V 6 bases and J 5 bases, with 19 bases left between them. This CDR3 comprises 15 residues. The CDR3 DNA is TGTGCCAGCAGAACTCAGGGGATCCTCGGGGAGACCCAGTACTTC. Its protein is CASRTQGILGETQYF.

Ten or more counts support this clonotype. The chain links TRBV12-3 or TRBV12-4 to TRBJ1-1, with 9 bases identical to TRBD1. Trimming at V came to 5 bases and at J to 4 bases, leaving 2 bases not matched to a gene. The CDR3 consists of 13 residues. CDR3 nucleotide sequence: TGTGCCAGCAGTAAGACAGGGGGCACTGAAGCTTTCTTT. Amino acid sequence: CASSKTGGTEAFF.

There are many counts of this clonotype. Here the CDR3 DNA reads TGTGCCAGCAGTAGCGGACAGGGGTATCCCTACGAGCAGTACTTC. Amino acid sequence: CASSSGQGYPYEQYF. V and J are TRBV12-3 or TRBV12-4 and TRBJ2-7; TRBD1 agrees at 9 bases. The V segment lost 5 bases and the J segment 2 bases; nucleotides outside the gene matches: 7. The CDR3 has 15 amino acids.

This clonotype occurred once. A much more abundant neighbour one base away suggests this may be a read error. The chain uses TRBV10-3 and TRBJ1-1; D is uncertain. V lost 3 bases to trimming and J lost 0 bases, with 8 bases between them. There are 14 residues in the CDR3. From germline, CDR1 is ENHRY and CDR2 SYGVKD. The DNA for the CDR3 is TGTGCCATCAGTGAAGATGGGTTGAACACTGAAGCTTTCTTT. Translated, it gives CAISEDGLNTEAFF.

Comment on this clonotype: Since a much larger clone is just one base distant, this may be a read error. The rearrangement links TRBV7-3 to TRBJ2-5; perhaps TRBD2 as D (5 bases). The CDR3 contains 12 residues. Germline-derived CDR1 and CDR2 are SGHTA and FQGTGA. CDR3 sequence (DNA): TGCGCCAGCAGCCCACCAGGAGCGGCCCAGTACTTC. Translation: CASSPPGAAQYF. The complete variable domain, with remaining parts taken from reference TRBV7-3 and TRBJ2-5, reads GAGVSQTPSNKVTEKGKYVELRCDPISGHTALYWYRQSLGQGPEFLIYFQGTGAADDSGLPNDRFFAVRPEGSVSTLKIQRTERGDSAVYLCASSPPGAAQYFGPGTRLLVL.

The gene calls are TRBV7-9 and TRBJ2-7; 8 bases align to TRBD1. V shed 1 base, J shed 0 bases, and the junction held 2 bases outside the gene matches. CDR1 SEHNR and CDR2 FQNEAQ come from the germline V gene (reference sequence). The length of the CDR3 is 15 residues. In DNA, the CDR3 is TGTGCCAGCAGCTTAGAGACAGGGGCCTCCTACGAGCAGTACTTC. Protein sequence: CASSLETGASYEQYF.

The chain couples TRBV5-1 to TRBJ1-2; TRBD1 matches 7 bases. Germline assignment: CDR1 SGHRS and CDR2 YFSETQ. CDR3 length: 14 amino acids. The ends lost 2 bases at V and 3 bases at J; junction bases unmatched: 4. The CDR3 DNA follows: TGCGCCAGCAGCTTACAAGGGGGCGACTATGGCTACACCTTC. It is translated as CASSLQGGDYGYTF.

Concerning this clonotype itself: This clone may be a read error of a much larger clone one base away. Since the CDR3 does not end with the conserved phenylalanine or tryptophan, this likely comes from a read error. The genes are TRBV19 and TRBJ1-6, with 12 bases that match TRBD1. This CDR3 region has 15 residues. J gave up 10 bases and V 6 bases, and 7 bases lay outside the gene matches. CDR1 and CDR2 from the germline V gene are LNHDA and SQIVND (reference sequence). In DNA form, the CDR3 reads TGTGCCAGTAGCGGGGGACAGGGGGCGAGATCACCCCTCCACCTT. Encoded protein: CASSGGQGARSPLHL.

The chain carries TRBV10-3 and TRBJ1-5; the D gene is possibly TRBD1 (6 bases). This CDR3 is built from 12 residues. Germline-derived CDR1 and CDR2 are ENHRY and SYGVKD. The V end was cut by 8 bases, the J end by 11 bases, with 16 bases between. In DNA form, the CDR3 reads TGTGCCATCGCGGGGACACAAGAGACCCAGCATTTT. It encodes CAIAGTQETQHF.

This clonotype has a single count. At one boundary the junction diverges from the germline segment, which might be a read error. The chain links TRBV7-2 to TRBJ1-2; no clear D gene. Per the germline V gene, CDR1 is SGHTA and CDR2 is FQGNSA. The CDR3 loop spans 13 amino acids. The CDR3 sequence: CASSPDNSYGYTF. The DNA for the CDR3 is TGCGCCAGCAGCCCCGACAATTCCTATGGCTACACCTTC.

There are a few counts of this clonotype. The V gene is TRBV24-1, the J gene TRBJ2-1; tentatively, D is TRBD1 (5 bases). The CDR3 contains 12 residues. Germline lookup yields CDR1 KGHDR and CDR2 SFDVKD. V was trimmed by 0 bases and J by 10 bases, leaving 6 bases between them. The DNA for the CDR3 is TGTGCCACCAGTGATTTGGACAGCGAGCAGTTCTTC. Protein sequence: CATSDLDSEQFF.

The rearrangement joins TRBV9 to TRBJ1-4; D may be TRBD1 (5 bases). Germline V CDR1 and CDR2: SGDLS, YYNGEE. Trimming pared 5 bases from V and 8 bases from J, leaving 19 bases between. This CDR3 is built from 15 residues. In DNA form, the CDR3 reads TGTGCCAGCAGTTCCCCTCAGGGCTTCGGGGAAAAACTGTTTTTT. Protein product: CASSSPQGFGEKLFF.

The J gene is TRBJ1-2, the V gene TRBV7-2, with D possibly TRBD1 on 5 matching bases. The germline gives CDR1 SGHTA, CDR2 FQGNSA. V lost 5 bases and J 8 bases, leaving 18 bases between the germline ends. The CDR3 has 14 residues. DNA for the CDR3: TGTGCCAGCAGCCTGACTAGCGGGGGGTCAGGCTACACCTTC. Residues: CASSLTSGGSGYTF.

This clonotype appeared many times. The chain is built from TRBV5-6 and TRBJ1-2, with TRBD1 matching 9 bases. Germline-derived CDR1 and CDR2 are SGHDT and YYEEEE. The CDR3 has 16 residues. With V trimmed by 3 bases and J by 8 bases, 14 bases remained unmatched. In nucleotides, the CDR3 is TGTGCCAGCAGCTCTCTTCCCGTACAGGGGGCATACGGCTACACCTTC. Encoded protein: CASSSLPVQGAYGYTF. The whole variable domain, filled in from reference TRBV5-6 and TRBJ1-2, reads DAGVTQSPTHLIKTRGQQVTLRCSPKSGHDTVSWYQQALGQGPQFIFQYYEEEERQRGNFPDRFSGHQFPNYSSELNVNALLLGDSALYLCASSSLPVQGAYGYTFGSGTRLTVV.

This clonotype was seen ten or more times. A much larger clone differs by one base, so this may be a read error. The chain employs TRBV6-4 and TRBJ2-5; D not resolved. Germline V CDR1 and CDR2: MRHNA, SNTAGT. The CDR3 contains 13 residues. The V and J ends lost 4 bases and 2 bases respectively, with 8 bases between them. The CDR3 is CASSGAPQETQYF. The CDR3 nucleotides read TGTGCCAGCAGTGGCGCGCCTCAAGAGACCCAGTACTTC.

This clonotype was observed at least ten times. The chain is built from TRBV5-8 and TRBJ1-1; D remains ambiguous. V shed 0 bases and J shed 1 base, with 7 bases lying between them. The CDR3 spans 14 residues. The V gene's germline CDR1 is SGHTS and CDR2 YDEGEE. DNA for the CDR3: TGTGCCAGCAGCTTGGACCCGAGGAACACTGAAGCTTTCTTT. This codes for CASSLDPRNTEAFF.

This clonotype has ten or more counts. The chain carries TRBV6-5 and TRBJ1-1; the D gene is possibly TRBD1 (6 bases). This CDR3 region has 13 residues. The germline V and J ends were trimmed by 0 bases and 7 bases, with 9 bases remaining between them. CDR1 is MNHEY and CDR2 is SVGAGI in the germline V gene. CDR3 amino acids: CASSYSSGVEAFF. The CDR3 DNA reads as TGTGCCAGCAGTTACTCATCAGGGGTTGAAGCTTTCTTT.

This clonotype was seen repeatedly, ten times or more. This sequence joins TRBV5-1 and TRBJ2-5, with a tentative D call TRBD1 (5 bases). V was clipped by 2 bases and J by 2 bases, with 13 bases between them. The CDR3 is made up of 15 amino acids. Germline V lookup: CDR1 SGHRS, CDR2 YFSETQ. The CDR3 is CASSFATVPQETQYF. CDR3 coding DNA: TGCGCCAGCAGCTTTGCGACAGTCCCTCAAGAGACCCAGTACTTC.

The CDR3 region is CSDHIDRGNEQYF. For the CDR3, the DNA is TGCAGCGACCACATCGACAGGGGCAATGAGCAGTATTTT. The gene calls are TRBV29-1 and TRBJ2-3; 8 bases match TRBD1. The length of the CDR3 is 13 residues. V lost 7 bases and J lost 11; bases outside the gene matches: 14. Germline assignment: CDR1 SQVTM and CDR2 ANQGSEA.

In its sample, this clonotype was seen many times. CDR3 nucleotide sequence: TGCAGTGCTAGGGACAGGGCTGGCAATGAGCAGTTCTTC. Amino acids: CSARDRAGNEQFF. This chain connects TRBV20-1 to TRBJ2-7; 8 nucleotides line up with TRBD1. The DNA end favors TRBJ2-1, so the J call may be wrong. This CDR3 has 13 amino acids. The germline V gene has CDR1 DFQATT and CDR2 SNEGSKA (reference sequence).

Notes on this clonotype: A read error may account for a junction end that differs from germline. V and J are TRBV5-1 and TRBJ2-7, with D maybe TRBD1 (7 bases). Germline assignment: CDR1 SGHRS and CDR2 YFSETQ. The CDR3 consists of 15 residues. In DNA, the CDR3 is TGCACCAGCAGCTTGGTCCCAGGGGGGACCTACGAGCAGTACTTC. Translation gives CTSSLVPGGTYEQYF.

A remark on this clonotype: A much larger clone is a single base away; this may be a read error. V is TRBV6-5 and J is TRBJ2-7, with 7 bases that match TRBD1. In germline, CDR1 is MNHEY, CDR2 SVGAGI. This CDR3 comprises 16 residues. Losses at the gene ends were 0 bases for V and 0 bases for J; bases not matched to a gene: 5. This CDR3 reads CASSYSRQGCSYEQYF. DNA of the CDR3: TGTGCCAGCAGTTACTCGCGACAGGGATGCTCCTACGAGCAGTACTTC.

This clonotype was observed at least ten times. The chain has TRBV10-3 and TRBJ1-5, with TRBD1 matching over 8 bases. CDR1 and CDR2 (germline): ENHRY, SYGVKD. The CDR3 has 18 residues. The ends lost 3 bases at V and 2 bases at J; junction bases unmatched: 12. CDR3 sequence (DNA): TGTGCCATCAGTGATTCGGACAGGGCCCAGATTCGCAATCAGCCCCAGCATTTT. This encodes CAISDSDRAQIRNQPQHF.